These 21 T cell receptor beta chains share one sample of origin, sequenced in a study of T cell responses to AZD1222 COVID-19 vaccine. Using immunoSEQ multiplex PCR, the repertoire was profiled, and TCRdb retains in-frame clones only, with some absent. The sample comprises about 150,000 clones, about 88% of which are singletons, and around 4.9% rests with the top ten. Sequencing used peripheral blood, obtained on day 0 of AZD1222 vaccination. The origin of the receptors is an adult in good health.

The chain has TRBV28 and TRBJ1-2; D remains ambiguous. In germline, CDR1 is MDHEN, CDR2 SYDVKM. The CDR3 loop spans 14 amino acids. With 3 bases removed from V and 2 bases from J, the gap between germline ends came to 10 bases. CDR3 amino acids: CASSLGKSNYGYTF. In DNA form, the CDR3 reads TGTGCCAGCAGTTTGGGGAAAAGCAACTATGGCTACACCTTC.

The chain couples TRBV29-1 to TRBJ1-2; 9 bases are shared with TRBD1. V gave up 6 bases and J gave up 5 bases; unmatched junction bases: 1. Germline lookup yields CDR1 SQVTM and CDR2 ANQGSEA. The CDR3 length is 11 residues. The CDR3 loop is CSVDRGYGYTF. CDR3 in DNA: TGCAGCGTGGACAGGGGTTATGGCTACACCTTC.

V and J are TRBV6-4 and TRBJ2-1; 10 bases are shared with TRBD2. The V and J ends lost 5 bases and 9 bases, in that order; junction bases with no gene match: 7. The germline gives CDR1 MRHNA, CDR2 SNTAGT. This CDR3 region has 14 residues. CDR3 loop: CASSLGTSAGEQFF. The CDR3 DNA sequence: TGTGCCAGCAGTCTAGGGACTAGCGCGGGTGAGCAGTTCTTC.

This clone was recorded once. The CDR3 reads CASSLQTKSVLEQYF. The CDR3 nucleotides read TGTGCCAGCAGCTTGCAGACTAAGTCGGTTTTGGAGCAGTACTTC. This chain uses TRBV7-2 with TRBJ2-7, with D maybe TRBD2 (5 bases). Trimming removed 3 bases from V and 7 bases from J, with 19 bases in between. CDR3 length equals 15 residues. Germline CDR1 reads SGHTA; CDR2 reads FQGNSA. Full variable domain (outside the CDR3, taken from reference TRBV7-2 and TRBJ2-7): GAGVSQSPSNKVTEKGKDVELRCDPISGHTALYWYRQSLGQGLEFLIYFQGNSAPDKSGLPSDRFSAERTGGSVSTLTIQRTQQEDSAVYLCASSLQTKSVLEQYFGPGTRLTVT.

CDR3 nucleotide sequence: TGTGCCAGCAGCTTAGAACAGGGTTCAGATACGCAGTATTTT. Protein sequence: CASSLEQGSDTQYF. V gene TRBV7-8 combines with J gene TRBJ2-3; weak D call: TRBD1 (6 bases). V gave up 1 base and J gave up 4 bases, with 9 bases separating them. The length of the CDR3 is 14 residues. Germline loops: CDR1 SGHVS, CDR2 FQNEAQ.

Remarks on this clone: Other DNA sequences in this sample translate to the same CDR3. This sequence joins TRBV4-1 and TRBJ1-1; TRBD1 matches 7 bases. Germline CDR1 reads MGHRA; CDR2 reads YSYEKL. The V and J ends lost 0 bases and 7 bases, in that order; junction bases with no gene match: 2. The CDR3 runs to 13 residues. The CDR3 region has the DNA TGCGCCAGCAGCCAAGAAAGGACAGGTGAAGCTTTCTTT. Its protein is CASSQERTGEAFF.

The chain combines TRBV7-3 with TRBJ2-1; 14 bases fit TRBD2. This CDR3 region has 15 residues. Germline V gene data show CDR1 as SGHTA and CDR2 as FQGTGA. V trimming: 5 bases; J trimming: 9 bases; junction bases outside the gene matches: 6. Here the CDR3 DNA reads TGTGCCAGCAGCCACACGGGACTAGCGGGAGTTGAGCAGTTCTTC. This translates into CASSHTGLAGVEQFF.

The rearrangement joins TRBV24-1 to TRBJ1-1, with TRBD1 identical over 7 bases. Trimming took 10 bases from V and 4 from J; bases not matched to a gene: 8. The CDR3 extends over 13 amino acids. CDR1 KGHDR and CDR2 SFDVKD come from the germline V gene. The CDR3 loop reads CATRDYRGTEAFF. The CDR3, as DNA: TGTGCCACTAGAGACTACAGGGGCACTGAAGCTTTCTTT.

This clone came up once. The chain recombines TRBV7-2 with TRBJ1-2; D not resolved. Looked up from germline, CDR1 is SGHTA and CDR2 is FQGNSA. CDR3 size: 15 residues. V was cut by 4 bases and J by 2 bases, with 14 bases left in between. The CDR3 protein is CASSSFGVWNYGYTF. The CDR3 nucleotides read TGTGCCAGCAGCTCGTTTGGGGTTTGGAACTATGGCTACACCTTC.

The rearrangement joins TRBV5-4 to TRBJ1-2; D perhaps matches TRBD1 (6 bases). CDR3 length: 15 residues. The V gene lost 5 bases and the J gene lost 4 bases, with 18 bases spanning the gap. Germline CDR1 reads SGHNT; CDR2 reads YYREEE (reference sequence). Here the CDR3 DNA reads TGTGCCAGCAGGGGGGCTGGGGCAGGTACCTATGGCTACACCTTC. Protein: CASRGAGAGTYGYTF.

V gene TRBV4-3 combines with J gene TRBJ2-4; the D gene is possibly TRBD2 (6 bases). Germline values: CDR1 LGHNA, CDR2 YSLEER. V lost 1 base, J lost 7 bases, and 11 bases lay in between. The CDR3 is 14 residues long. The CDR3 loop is CASSQATGVNIQYF. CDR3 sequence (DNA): TGCGCCAGCAGCCAAGCCACGGGGGTCAACATTCAGTACTTC.

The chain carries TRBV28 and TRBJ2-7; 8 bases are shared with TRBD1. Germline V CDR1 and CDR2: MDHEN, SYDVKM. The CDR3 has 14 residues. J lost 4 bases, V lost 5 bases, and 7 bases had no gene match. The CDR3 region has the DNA TGTGCCAGCAGTATAAGACAGGGGAGGTACGAGCAGTACTTC. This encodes CASSIRQGRYEQYF.

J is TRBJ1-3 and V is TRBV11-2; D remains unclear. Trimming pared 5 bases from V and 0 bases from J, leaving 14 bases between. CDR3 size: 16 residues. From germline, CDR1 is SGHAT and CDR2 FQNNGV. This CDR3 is CASSTLGRPSGNTIYF. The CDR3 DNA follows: TGTGCCAGCAGCACCCTTGGGAGGCCCTCTGGAAACACCATATATTTT.

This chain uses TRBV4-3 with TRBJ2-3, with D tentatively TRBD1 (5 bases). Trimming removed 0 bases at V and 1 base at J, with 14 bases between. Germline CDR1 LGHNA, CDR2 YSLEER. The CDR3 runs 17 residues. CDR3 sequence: CASSQDRDSPGTDTQYF. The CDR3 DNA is TGCGCCAGCAGCCAAGATCGAGACAGTCCGGGCACAGATACGCAGTATTTT.

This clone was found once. CDR3 nucleotides: TGTGCCAGCAGCTTTTCTACCGGGACCCCGACCCACTTT. It encodes CASSFSTGTPTHF. V is TRBV7-2 and J is TRBJ1-6, with D perhaps matching TRBD1 (5 bases). CDR1 and CDR2 from the germline V gene are SGHTA and FQGNSA. V was clipped by 3 bases and J by 18 bases, with 18 bases between them. The CDR3 has 13 amino acids.

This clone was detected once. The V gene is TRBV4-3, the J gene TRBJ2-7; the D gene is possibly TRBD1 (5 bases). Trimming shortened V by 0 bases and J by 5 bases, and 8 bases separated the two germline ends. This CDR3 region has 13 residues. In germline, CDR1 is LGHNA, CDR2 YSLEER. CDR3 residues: CASSQDRANEQYF. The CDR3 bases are TGCGCCAGCAGCCAAGACAGGGCCAACGAGCAGTACTTC.

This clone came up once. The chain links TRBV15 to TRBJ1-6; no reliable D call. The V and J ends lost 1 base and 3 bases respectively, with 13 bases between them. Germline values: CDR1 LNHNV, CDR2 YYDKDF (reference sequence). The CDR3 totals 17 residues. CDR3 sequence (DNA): TGTGCCACCAGCAGAGGGACTGTGGCAGGCTATAATTCACCCCTCCACTTT. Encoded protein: CATSRGTVAGYNSPLHF.

The CDR3 sequence is CASSIDRTYEQYF. The CDR3 nucleotides read TGTGCCAGCAGCATCGACAGAACCTACGAGCAGTACTTC. V usage is TRBV7-2 and J usage is TRBJ2-7; D possibly corresponds to TRBD1 (5 bases). From germline, CDR1 is SGHTA and CDR2 FQGNSA. CDR3 length: 13 amino acids. The V end lost 5 bases, the J end lost 2 bases, and 10 bases lay between the germline ends.

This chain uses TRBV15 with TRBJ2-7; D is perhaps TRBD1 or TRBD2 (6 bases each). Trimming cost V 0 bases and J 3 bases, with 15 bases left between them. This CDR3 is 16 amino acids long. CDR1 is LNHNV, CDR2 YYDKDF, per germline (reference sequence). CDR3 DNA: TGTGCCACCAGCAGAGACCGAGTCGGAGGGGGCTACGAGCAGTACTTC. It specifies CATSRDRVGGGYEQYF.

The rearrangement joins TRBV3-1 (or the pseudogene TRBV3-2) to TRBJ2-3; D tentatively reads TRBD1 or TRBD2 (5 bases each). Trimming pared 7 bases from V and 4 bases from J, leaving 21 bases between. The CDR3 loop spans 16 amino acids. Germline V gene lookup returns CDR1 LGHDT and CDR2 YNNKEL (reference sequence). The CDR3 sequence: CASNPKRGRGADTQYF. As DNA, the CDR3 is TGTGCCAGCAACCCGAAGAGGGGAAGGGGCGCAGATACGCAGTATTTT.

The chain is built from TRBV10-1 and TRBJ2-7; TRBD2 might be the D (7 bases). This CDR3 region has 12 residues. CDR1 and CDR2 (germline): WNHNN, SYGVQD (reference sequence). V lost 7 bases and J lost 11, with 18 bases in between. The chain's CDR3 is CASTPQGGREYF. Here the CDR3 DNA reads TGCGCCAGCACCCCACAGGGAGGGAGGGAGTACTTC.